This paragraph covers one T cell receptor beta chain sequence. Assay used: immunoSEQ multiplex PCR; TCRdb lists only in-frame clones, some missing. Of more than 120,000 clones listed, 86% are singletons. Time point specified: blood 4 weeks post-SBRT, at nephrectomy. Treatment reported: 15 Gy SBRT to primary tumor, nephrectomy 4 weeks later. Nephrectomy followed 15 Gy stereotactic body radiation by 4 weeks. Serial blood draws occurred at baseline and 2 and 4 weeks post-SBRT. The tumor was a clear cell renal cell carcinoma. V lost 5 bases and J 5 bases, leaving 18 bases between the germline ends. The length of the CDR3 is 15 residues. The germline V gene has CDR1 MDHEN and CDR2 SYDVKM. The data stem from a study of radiation and T cells in renal cell carcinoma.

This clonotype was sampled from a woman between 50 and 59 years old with renal cell carcinoma. Here the sequenced sample was blood, taken from a patient whose treatment included radiotherapy and nephrectomy. V gene TRBV28 combines with J gene TRBJ1-2; D remains unclear. For the CDR3, the DNA is TGTGCCAGCAGTCCCACCCTGGGGTTTGGATATGGCTACACCTTC. Translation: CASSPTLGFGYGYTF.